This T cell receptor beta chain was identified in a study of blood T cell repertoires in COVID-19. Looking at the study overall: The cDNA or gDNA used as material had been derived from T cells, B-cell-depleted T cells, or PBMCs.

There are 14 residues in the CDR3. Per the germline V gene, CDR1 is SGHTA and CDR2 is FQGNSA. The V segment lost 4 bases and the J segment 5 bases; nucleotides outside the gene matches: 7. In the study's own analysis: Estimation of nucleated cell counts relied on the amplification of reference gene primers. Assay: immunoSEQ multiplex PCR; the TCRdb copy retains only in-frame clones and omits some. Clonal size and the V and J genes are those of that table, whereas D and trimming came from the DNA. The table includes 65,000 to 70,000 clones, roughly 80% detected once. The rearrangement joins TRBV7-2 to TRBJ2-7; 8 positions match TRBD1. Material for sequencing was peripheral blood. This clonotype was obtained from a man aged 55 to 69 with acute or convalescent COVID-19. The CDR3 nucleotides are TGTGCCAGCAGCTGGGGACAGGCTCGGAACGAGCAGTACTTC. The encoded protein is CASSWGQARNEQYF.